This TCR beta chain was profiled in a study of cytomegalovirus exposure and HLA in healthy donors. At the level of the study: Per a later analysis, the approximately 690 first-cohort and 120 validation repertoires shared one platform. Study findings and constraints: Three CMV-associated chains were confirmed in vitro to be specific for CMV antigens.

V lost 2 bases to trimming and J lost 8 bases, with 12 bases between them. The CDR3 runs to 13 residues. Germline V gene sequence: CDR1 MNHNS, CDR2 SASEGT. Here immunoSEQ multiplex PCR was the method, and the copy in TCRdb shows in-frame clones only, minus some. The table includes 50,000 to 65,000 clones, 95% detected once. It was the roughly 110-subject validation cohort, separate from the roughly 700-subject first cohort, to which the donors belonged. There are a few counts of this clone. What it binds is not known. Input material: PBMCs. The source is a woman aged 18-29 years in good health and CMV-seropositive. The chain carries TRBV6-1 and TRBJ1-2, with D perhaps TRBD1 (5 bases). CDR3 in DNA: TGTGCCAGCAGTGAAATGGGGGGAATCGGCTACACCTTC. It translates to CASSEMGGIGYTF.